Presented here are 27 T cell receptor beta chains from one specimen sequenced in a study of shared clonotypes between healthy human individuals. The repertoire was sequenced with immunoSEQ multiplex PCR; TCRdb's copy has only in-frame clones and lacks some. Here the sample spans 200,000 to 250,000 clones, over 60% being singletons. Sample: memory CD4+ T cells sorted from blood. Subset specified: CD45RA-negative fraction. Receptor source: a man under 40 in good health.

J is TRBJ2-7 and V is TRBV10-3, with TRBD2 matching 7 bases. The CDR3 contains 15 residues. After removal of 6 bases from V and 0 bases from J, the junction contained 8 bases not matched to a gene. CDR1 ENHRY and CDR2 SYGVKD come from the germline V gene. CDR3 DNA: TGTGCCATCAGGGGGGGAGGGAGAGACTCCTACGAGCAGTACTTC. This sequence encodes CAIRGGGRDSYEQYF.

To note about this clone: The junction departs from the called germline gene at one end, perhaps through a read error. The chain links TRBV5-1 to TRBJ2-7; perhaps TRBD2 as D (5 bases). CDR3 length equals 12 residues. Looked up from germline, CDR1 is SGHRS and CDR2 is YFSETQ. The DNA for the CDR3 is TGCGCCAGCGACCTCAACTCGGGAAAACCTTATTTC. As protein: CASDLNSGKPYF. Full variable domain (outside the CDR3, taken from reference TRBV5-1 and TRBJ2-7): KAGVTQTPRYLIKTRGQQVTLSCSPISGHRSVSWYQQTPGQGLQFLFEYFSETQRNKGNFPGRFSGRQFSNSRSEMNVSTLELGDSALYLCASDLNSGKPYFGPGTRLTVT.

V usage is TRBV5-6 and J usage is TRBJ2-1; D possibly corresponds to TRBD2 (6 bases). The CDR3 covers 14 residues. Germline V lookup: CDR1 SGHDT, CDR2 YYEEEE. Trimming removed 5 bases at V and 10 bases at J, with 19 bases between. The CDR3 DNA reads as TGTGCCAGCAGGCCGGCGGGACGCGGTATGGAGCAGTTCTTC. It translates to CASRPAGRGMEQFF.

The rearrangement joins TRBV7-2 to TRBJ2-5; D gene ambiguous. V lost 1 base, J lost 5 bases, and 5 bases lay in between. This CDR3 has 12 residues. CDR1 and CDR2 from the germline V gene are SGHTA and FQGNSA. CDR3 DNA: TGTGCCAGCAGCTTAGTTTTGGAGACCCAGTACTTC. It encodes CASSLVLETQYF.

The chain carries TRBV28 and TRBJ2-5; perhaps TRBD1 as D (6 bases). Trimming left V 2 bases short and J 1 base short, with 14 bases between. The CDR3 extends over 16 amino acids. Germline V gene lookup returns CDR1 MDHEN and CDR2 SYDVKM. This CDR3 reads CASSLLSQGIQETQYF. The CDR3 DNA reads as TGTGCCAGCAGTTTACTCTCGCAGGGGATCCAAGAGACCCAGTACTTC.

The chain links TRBV19 to TRBJ2-5, with TRBD1 matching over 8 bases. V was clipped by 3 bases and J by 4 bases; unmatched bases: 4. Germline assignment: CDR1 LNHDA and CDR2 SQIVND (reference sequence). This CDR3 is 14 amino acids long. The CDR3 loop reads CASSIQDRVETQYF. DNA for the CDR3: TGTGCCAGTAGTATCCAGGACAGGGTAGAGACCCAGTACTTC.

The V call is TRBV7-2, the J call TRBJ2-3; 10 positions match TRBD2. Germline CDR1 and CDR2: SGHTA and FQGNSA. V shed 1 base and J 6 bases; nucleotides not matched to a gene: 7. The CDR3 sequence is 16 residues long. DNA of the CDR3: TGTGCCAGCAGCTTAGGGGCTAGCGGGGGTGGGGATACGCAGTATTTT. It encodes CASSLGASGGGDTQYF.

This clone was detected ten times or more. The rearrangement links TRBV11-2 to TRBJ1-1, with TRBD1 matching 8 bases. The germline V gene has CDR1 SGHAT and CDR2 FQNNGV. The CDR3 has 13 amino acids. V gave up 5 bases and J gave up 5 bases; unmatched junction bases: 4. CDR3 loop: CASSRDRGTEAFF. The CDR3, as DNA: TGTGCCAGCAGCCGCGACAGGGGAACTGAAGCTTTCTTT.

The V call is TRBV18, the J call TRBJ2-2, with a weak D call TRBD2 (5 bases). Germline V lookup: CDR1 KGHSH, CDR2 LQKENI. With 2 bases removed from V and 6 bases from J, the gap between germline ends came to 16 bases. The CDR3 has 16 amino acids. CDR3 sequence reads: CASSPINAGISGELFF. CDR3 in DNA: TGTGCCAGCTCACCAATAAATGCCGGGATTTCCGGGGAGCTGTTTTTT.

The V gene is TRBV7-2, the J gene TRBJ1-5; D possibly corresponds to TRBD1 (6 bases). Trimming shortened V by 4 bases and J by 3 bases, and 10 bases separated the two germline ends. Germline CDR1 SGHTA, CDR2 FQGNSA. This CDR3 is built from 14 residues. CDR3 residues: CASSYGQPNQPQHF. In DNA, the CDR3 is TGTGCCAGCAGCTATGGACAGCCCAATCAGCCCCAGCATTTT.

In this sample, this clone turned up many times. This chain uses TRBV5-5 with TRBJ2-3; 9 nucleotides align to TRBD2. Germline lookup yields CDR1 SGHKS and CDR2 YYEKEE (reference sequence). Trimming took 3 bases from V and 4 from J; bases not matched to a gene: 9. CDR3 length: 16 amino acids. The CDR3 region has the DNA TGTGCCAGCAGCTACTTAGCGGGAGACGGAGCAGATACGCAGTATTTT. The encoded protein is CASSYLAGDGADTQYF.

This clone has a single count. The identical CDR3 is also encoded by other nucleotide sequences in the sample. The rearrangement links TRBV11-3 to TRBJ2-3; D gene unclear. Per germline, CDR1 SGHNT and CDR2 YENEEA. With 3 bases removed from V and 3 bases from J, the gap between germline ends came to 4 bases. The CDR3 length is 12 residues. In DNA, the CDR3 is TGTGCCAGCAGCTTTTATACAGATACGCAGTATTTT. Its protein is CASSFYTDTQYF.

The chain joins TRBV2 to TRBJ2-3; D gene unclear. CDR3 length equals 12 residues. Trimming shortened V by 6 bases and J by 4 bases, and 8 bases separated the two germline ends. CDR1 SNHLY and CDR2 FYNNEI come from the germline V gene. This chain's CDR3 is CASRGGADTQYF. In DNA form, the CDR3 reads TGTGCCAGCAGGGGTGGGGCAGATACGCAGTATTTT.

J is TRBJ2-1 and V is TRBV10-3, with 12 nucleotides matching TRBD2. The CDR3 has 19 residues. Losses at the gene ends were 5 bases for V and 1 base for J; bases not matched to a gene: 12. Germline CDR1 reads ENHRY; CDR2 reads SYGVKD. For the CDR3, the DNA is TGTGCCATCAGTACCACGACTAGCGGGAGATTGAGGTCCTACAATGAGCAGTTCTTC. It specifies CAISTTTSGRLRSYNEQFF.

This clone has only a few counts. This chain connects TRBV28 to TRBJ2-1; TRBD1 might be the D (6 bases). Trimming removed 5 bases from V and 6 bases from J, with 11 bases in between. This CDR3 region has 13 residues. From germline, CDR1 is MDHEN and CDR2 SYDVKM. This chain's CDR3 is CASSLMGANEQFF. The CDR3, as DNA: TGTGCCAGCAGTCTAATGGGGGCCAATGAGCAGTTCTTC.

The chain employs TRBV7-2 and TRBJ2-2, with 8 nucleotides matching TRBD2. The CDR3 sequence is 14 residues long. V shed 8 bases, J shed 6 bases, and the junction held 8 bases outside the gene matches. Germline CDR1 SGHTA, CDR2 FQGNSA. Here the CDR3 reads CASREAGVAGELFF. As DNA, the CDR3 is TGTGCCAGCCGCGAAGCGGGAGTGGCCGGGGAGCTGTTTTTT.

This clone has ten or more counts. The rearrangement uses TRBV11-1 and TRBJ2-3; 11 bases agree with TRBD2. Unmatched junction bases numbered 9, after V lost 7 bases and J lost 6 bases. This CDR3 has 15 residues. From germline, CDR1 is SGHAT and CDR2 FQDESV (reference sequence). CDR3 protein: CASTLRTSGFDTQYF. CDR3 sequence (DNA): TGTGCCAGCACCCTGAGGACTAGCGGGTTCGATACGCAGTATTTT.

The CDR3: CASSEAGTSEKLFF. Here the CDR3 DNA reads TGTGCCAGCAGTGAAGCCGGGACGTCTGAAAAACTGTTTTTT. The rearrangement joins TRBV2 to TRBJ1-4, with D perhaps TRBD1 (5 bases). In germline, CDR1 is SNHLY, CDR2 FYNNEI. Trimming pared 0 bases from V and 7 bases from J, leaving 9 bases between. CDR3 length equals 14 residues.

CDR3 DNA: TGTGCCAGCAGCTTAGTGTTGAGGGATGAGCAGTTCTTC. Encoded protein: CASSLVLRDEQFF. V gene TRBV11-2 combines with J gene TRBJ2-1; D perhaps matches TRBD2 (5 bases). The CDR3 has 13 amino acids. The V end was cut by 1 base, the J end by 8 bases, with 9 bases between. CDR1 is SGHAT, CDR2 FQNNGV, per germline.

This rearrangement joins TRBV7-8 to TRBJ1-4, with D maybe TRBD1 (5 bases). The CDR3 totals 14 residues. The germline V and J ends were trimmed by 1 base and 7 bases, with 10 bases remaining between them. The germline CDR1 and CDR2 sequences are SGHVS and FQNEAQ. CDR3 amino acids: CASSLGQGGEKLFF. DNA of the CDR3: TGTGCCAGCAGCTTAGGGCAGGGAGGTGAAAAACTGTTTTTT.

The chain carries TRBV25-1 and TRBJ1-5, with D perhaps TRBD1 (5 bases). Between the trimmed V and J ends, which lost 1 base and 0 bases, there was a span of 13 bases. CDR1 and CDR2 from the germline V gene are MGHDK and SYGVNS. CDR3 length: 17 residues. CDR3 region: CASSESPSGDSNQPQHF. The CDR3, as DNA: TGTGCCAGCAGTGAATCTCCCTCGGGGGATAGCAATCAGCCCCAGCATTTT. The whole variable domain, filled in from reference TRBV25-1 and TRBJ1-5, reads EADIYQTPRYLVIGTGKKITLECSQTMGHDKMYWYQQDPGMELHLIHYSYGVNSTEKGDLSSESTVSRIRTEHFPLTLESARPSHTSQYLCASSESPSGDSNQPQHFGDGTRLSIL.

The chain joins TRBV7-9 to TRBJ1-2; a possible D gene is TRBD1 (6 bases). The CDR3 covers 16 residues. Germline CDR1 is SEHNR and CDR2 is FQNEAQ (reference sequence). Between the trimmed V and J ends, which lost 4 bases and 4 bases, there was a span of 19 bases. The CDR3 loop is CASSSPTWGQGYGYTF. The DNA for the CDR3 is TGTGCCAGCAGCTCCCCGACGTGGGGGCAGGGCTATGGCTACACCTTC.

The chain has TRBV18 and TRBJ2-1; 8 bases are a match to TRBD2. Germline V lookup: CDR1 KGHSH, CDR2 LQKENI. The CDR3 has 15 amino acids. V lost 3 bases and J lost 4; bases outside the gene matches: 5. CDR3 in DNA: TGTGCCAGCTCACCTAGCGGGACCTTTTACAATGAGCAGTTCTTC. This translates into CASSPSGTFYNEQFF.

This clone was seen more than once but under ten times. V gene TRBV6-1 combines with J gene TRBJ1-2; D is perhaps TRBD1 (6 bases). From germline, CDR1 is MNHNS and CDR2 SASEGT. V shed 0 bases and J shed 6 bases, with 11 bases lying between them. This CDR3 comprises 14 residues. CDR3 bases: TGTGCCAGCAGTGAAGCGTTAACAGGGAATGGCTACACCTTC. This translates into CASSEALTGNGYTF.

V is TRBV28 and J is TRBJ2-7; 10 bases agree with TRBD2. In germline, CDR1 is MDHEN, CDR2 SYDVKM. This CDR3 has 14 residues. V was pared by 5 bases and J by 5 bases, with 6 bases of the junction left unmatched. CDR3 protein: CASSPAGGINEQYF. The CDR3 DNA reads TGTGCCAGCAGTCCAGCGGGAGGGATAAACGAGCAGTACTTC.

V gene TRBV6-5 combines with J gene TRBJ1-1; the D gene is possibly TRBD1 (6 bases). Germline V gene data show CDR1 as MNHEY and CDR2 as SVGAGI. V was pared by 5 bases and J by 5 bases, with 18 bases between. The CDR3 has 15 residues. CDR3 sequence reads: CASSTIRGGGTEAFF. CDR3 DNA: TGTGCCAGCAGTACCATAAGAGGGGGGGGGACTGAAGCTTTCTTT.

This clone was seen only a few times. V usage is TRBV5-1 and J usage is TRBJ1-2; no clear D. The germline gives CDR1 SGHRS, CDR2 YFSETQ. CDR3 length: 13 residues. With 2 bases removed from V and 2 bases from J, the gap between germline ends came to 7 bases. The CDR3 sequence: CASSFSQNYGYTF. The DNA of the CDR3 is TGCGCCAGCAGCTTTTCACAGAACTATGGCTACACCTTC.